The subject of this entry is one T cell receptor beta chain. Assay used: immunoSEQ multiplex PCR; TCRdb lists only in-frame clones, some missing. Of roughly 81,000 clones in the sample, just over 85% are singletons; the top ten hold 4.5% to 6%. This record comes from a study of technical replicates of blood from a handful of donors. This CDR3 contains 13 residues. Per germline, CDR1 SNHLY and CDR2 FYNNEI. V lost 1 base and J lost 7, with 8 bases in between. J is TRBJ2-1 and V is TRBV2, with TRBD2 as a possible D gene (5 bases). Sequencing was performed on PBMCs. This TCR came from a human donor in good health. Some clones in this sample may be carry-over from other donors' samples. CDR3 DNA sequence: TGTGCCAGCAGTGAAGGTTTAGCGAATGAGCAGTTCTTC. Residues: CASSEGLANEQFF.